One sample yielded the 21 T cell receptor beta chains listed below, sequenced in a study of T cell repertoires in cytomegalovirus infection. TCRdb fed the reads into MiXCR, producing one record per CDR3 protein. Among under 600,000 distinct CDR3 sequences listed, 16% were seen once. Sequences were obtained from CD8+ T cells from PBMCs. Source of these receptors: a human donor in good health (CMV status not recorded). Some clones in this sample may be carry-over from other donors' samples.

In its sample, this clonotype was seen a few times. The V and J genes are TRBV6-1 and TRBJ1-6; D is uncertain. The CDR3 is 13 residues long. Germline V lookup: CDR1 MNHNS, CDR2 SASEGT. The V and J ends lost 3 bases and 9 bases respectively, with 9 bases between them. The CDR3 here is CASSDMGRSPLHF. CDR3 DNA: TGTGCCAGCAGTGATATGGGTCGTTCACCCCTCCACTTT.

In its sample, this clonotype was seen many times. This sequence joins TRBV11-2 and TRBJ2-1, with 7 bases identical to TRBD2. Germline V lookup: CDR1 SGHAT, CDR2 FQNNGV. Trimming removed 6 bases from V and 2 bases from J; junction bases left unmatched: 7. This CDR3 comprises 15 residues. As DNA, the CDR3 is TGTGCCAGCAGGGGGGGGGGAGTCACCTACAATGAGCAGTTCTTC. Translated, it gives CASRGGGVTYNEQFF.

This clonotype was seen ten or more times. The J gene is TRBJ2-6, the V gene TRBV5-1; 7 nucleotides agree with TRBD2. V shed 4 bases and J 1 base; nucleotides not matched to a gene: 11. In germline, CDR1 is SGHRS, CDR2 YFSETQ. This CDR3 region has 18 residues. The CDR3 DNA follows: TGCGCCAGCAGCGCATCGGGGGGACGGATGTCTGGGGCCAACGTCCTGACTTTC. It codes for CASSASGGRMSGANVLTF.

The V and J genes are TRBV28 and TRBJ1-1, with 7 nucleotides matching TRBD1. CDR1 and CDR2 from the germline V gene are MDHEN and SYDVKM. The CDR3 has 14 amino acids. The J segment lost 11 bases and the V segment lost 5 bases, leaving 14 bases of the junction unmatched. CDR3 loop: CASSGRQGRKGAFF. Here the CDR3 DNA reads TGTGCCAGCAGTGGACGACAGGGTAGAAAAGGGGCTTTCTTT. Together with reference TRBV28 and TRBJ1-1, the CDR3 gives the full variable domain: DVKVTQSSRYLVKRTGEKVFLECVQDMDHENMFWYRQDPGLGLRLIYFSYDVKMKEKGDIPEGYSVSREKKERFSLILESASTNQTSMYLCASSGRQGRKGAFFGQGTRLTVV.

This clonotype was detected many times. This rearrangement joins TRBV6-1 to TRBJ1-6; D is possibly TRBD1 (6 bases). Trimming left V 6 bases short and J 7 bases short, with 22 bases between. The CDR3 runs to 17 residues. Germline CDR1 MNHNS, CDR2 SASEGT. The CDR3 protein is CASSPQAPGQANSPLHF. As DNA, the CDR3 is TGTGCCAGCAGCCCACAAGCCCCGGGACAAGCAAATTCACCCCTCCACTTT.

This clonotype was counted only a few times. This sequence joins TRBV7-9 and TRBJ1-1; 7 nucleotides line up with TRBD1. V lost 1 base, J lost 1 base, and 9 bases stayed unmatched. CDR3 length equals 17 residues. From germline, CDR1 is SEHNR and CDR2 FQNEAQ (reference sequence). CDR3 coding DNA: TGTGCCAGCAGCTTAGAGCGGGGGAGGGGGCCGAACACTGAAGCTTTCTTT. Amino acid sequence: CASSLERGRGPNTEAFF.

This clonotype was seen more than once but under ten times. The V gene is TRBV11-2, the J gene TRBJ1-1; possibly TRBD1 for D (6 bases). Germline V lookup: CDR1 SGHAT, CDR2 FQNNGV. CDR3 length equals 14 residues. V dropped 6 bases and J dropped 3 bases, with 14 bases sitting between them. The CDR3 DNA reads TGTGCCAGCAGGAGTCAGGGGACGGACACTGAAGCTTTCTTT. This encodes CASRSQGTDTEAFF.

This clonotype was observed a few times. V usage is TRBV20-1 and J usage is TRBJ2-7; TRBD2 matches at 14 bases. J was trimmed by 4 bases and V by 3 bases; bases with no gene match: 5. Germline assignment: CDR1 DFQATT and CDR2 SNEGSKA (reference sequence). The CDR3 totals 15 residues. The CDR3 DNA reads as TGCAGTGCTAGTAGGGGACTAGCGGGAGTGTACGAGCAGTACTTC. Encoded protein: CSASRGLAGVYEQYF.

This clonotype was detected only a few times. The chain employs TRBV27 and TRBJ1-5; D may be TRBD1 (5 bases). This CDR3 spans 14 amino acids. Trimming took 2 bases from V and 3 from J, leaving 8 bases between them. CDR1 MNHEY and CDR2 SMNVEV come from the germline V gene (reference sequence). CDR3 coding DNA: TGTGCCAGCAGTTTAAGGGGCGTCAATCAGCCCCAGCATTTT. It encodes CASSLRGVNQPQHF.

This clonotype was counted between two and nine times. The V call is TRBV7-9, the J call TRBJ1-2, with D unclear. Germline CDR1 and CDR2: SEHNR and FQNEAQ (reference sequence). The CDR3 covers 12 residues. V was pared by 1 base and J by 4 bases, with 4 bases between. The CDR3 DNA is TGTGCCAGCAGCTTAGATCTCTATGGCTACACCTTC. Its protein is CASSLDLYGYTF.

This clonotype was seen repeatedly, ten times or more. CDR3: CASAGTGTASSGANVLTF. The DNA for the CDR3 is TGTGCCAGCGCCGGAACCGGGACAGCAAGCTCTGGGGCCAACGTCCTGACTTTC. The chain carries TRBV7-9 and TRBJ2-6; TRBD1 agrees at 7 bases. The CDR3 totals 18 residues. J was trimmed by 0 bases and V by 8 bases; bases with no gene match: 13. Looked up from germline, CDR1 is SEHNR and CDR2 is FQNEAQ (reference sequence).

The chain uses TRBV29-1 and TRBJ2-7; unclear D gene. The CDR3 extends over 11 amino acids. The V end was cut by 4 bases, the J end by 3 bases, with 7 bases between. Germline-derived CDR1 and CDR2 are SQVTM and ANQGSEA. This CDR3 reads CSVGPLYEQYF. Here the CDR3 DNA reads TGCAGCGTTGGACCACTCTACGAGCAGTACTTC.

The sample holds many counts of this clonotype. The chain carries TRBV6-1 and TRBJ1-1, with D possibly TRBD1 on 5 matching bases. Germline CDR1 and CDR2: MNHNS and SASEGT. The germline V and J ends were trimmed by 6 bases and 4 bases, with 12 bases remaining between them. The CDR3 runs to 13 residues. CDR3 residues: CASSLQESTEAFF. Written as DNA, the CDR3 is TGTGCCAGCAGCCTACAGGAGTCCACTGAAGCTTTCTTT.

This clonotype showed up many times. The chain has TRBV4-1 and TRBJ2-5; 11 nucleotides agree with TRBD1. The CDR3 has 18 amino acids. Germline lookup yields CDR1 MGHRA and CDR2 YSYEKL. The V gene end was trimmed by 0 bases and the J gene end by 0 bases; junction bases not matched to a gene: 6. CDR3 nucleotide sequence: TGCGCCAGCAGCCAAGAAGGGACAGGGGGTATAGACCAAGAGACCCAGTACTTC. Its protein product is CASSQEGTGGIDQETQYF.

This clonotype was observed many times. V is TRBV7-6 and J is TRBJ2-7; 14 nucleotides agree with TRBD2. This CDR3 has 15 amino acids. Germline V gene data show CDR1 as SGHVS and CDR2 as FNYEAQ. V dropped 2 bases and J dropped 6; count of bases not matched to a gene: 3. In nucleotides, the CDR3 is TGTGCCAGCAGCTTATCGACTAGCGGGGGGGGCGAGCAGTACTTC. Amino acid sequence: CASSLSTSGGGEQYF.

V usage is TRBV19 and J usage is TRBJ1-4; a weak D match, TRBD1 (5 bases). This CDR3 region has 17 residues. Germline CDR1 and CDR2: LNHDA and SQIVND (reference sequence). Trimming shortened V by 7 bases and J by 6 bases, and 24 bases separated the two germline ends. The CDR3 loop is CASMGRTTSKRDEKLFF. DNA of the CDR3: TGTGCCAGTATGGGGCGGACTACCTCTAAACGGGATGAAAAACTGTTTTTT.

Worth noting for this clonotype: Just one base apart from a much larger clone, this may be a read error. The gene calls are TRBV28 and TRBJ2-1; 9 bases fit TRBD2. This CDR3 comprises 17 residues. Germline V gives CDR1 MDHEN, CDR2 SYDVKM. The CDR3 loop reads CASSFWASGNSYDEQFF. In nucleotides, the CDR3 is TGTGCCAGCAGTTTTTGGGCTAGCGGGAACTCCTACGATGAGCAGTTCTTC.

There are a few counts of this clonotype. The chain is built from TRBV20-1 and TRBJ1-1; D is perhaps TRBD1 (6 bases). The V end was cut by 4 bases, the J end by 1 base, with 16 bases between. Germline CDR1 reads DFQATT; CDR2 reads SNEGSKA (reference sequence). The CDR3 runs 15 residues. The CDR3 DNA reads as TGCAGTGCTAAAGCTGTGCAGGGGCCGAACACTGAAGCTTTCTTT. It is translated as CSAKAVQGPNTEAFF.

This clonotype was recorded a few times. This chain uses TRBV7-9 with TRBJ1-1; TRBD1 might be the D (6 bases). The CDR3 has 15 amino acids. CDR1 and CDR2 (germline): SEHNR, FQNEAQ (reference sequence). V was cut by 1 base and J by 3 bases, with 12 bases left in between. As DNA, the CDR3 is TGTGCCAGCAGCTTAGGCCCGCAGGGGTACACTGAAGCTTTCTTT. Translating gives CASSLGPQGYTEAFF.

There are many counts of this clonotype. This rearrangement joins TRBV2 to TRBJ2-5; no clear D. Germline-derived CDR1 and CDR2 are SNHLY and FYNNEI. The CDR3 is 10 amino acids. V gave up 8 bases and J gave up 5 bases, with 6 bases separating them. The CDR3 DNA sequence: TGTGCCAGCCTTTCGGAGACCCAGTACTTC. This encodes CASLSETQYF.

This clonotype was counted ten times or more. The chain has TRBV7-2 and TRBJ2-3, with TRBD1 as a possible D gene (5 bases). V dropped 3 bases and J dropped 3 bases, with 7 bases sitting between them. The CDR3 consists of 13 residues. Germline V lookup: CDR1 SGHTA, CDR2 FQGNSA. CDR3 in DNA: TGTGCCAGCAGCTTCAAGGGGACAGATACGCAGTATTTT. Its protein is CASSFKGTDTQYF.